This passage covers 23 T cell receptor beta chains from one sample sequenced in a study of PD-L1 blockade in urothelial cancer. Time point indicated: pretreatment peripheral blood. Data came from immunoSEQ multiplex PCR; TCRdb stores just in-frame clones and leaves some out. The sample has tens of thousands of clones; roughly four fifths are singletons. The sequences come from PBMCs, collected around atezolizumab (anti-PD-L1) treatment. The receptors were sampled from a man between 70 and 80 years old with urothelial cancer.

CDR3 bases: TGTGCCAGCTCGGGACAGGGTTCCGAGCAGTACTTC. Residues: CASSGQGSEQYF. This sequence joins TRBV2 and TRBJ2-7, with TRBD1 identical over 9 bases. The V gene end was trimmed by 8 bases and the J gene end by 6 bases; junction bases not matched to a gene: 5. Germline V gives CDR1 SNHLY, CDR2 FYNNEI. The CDR3 covers 12 residues. Variable domain in full (rest from reference TRBV2 and TRBJ2-7): EPEVTQTPSHQVTQMGQEVILRCVPISNHLYFYWYRQILGQKVEFLVSFYNNEISEKSEIFDDQFSVERPDGSNFTLKIRSTKLEDSAMYFCASSGQGSEQYFGPGTRLTVT.

This clone showed up just once. V and J are TRBV10-3 and TRBJ2-7, with TRBD2 as a possible D gene (6 bases). Germline CDR1 is ENHRY and CDR2 is SYGVKD. Trimming removed 0 bases at V and 3 bases at J, with 15 bases between. The CDR3 contains 16 residues. DNA of the CDR3: TGTGCCATCAGTGAGTCGTCCGGACTACCAGACTACGAGCAGTACTTC. Protein: CAISESSGLPDYEQYF.

The rearrangement links TRBV15 to TRBJ2-1; the D gene is possibly TRBD2 (5 bases). This CDR3 is 15 amino acids long. CDR1 is LNHNV, CDR2 YYDKDF, per germline (reference sequence). V was pared by 0 bases and J by 3 bases, with 9 bases between. CDR3 bases: TGTGCCACCAGCAGAGATCACGGGGTCTACAATGAGCAGTTCTTC. Its translation is CATSRDHGVYNEQFF.

The chain has TRBV13 and TRBJ2-7; 7 bases map to TRBD1. The ends lost 6 bases at V and 3 bases at J; junction bases unmatched: 5. The germline V gene encodes CDR1 PRHDT and CDR2 FYEKMQ (reference sequence). The CDR3 totals 13 residues. The CDR3 loop reads CASRQQGIYEQYF. The CDR3 bases are TGTGCCAGCAGACAACAGGGGATCTACGAGCAGTACTTC. Based on the CDR3 plus reference TRBV13 and TRBJ2-7, the full variable domain is AAGVIQSPRHLIKEKRETATLKCYPIPRHDTVYWYQQGPGQDPQFLISFYEKMQSDKGSIPDRFSAQQFSDYHSELNMSSLELGDSALYFCASRQQGIYEQYFGPGTRLTVT.

The chain links TRBV28 to TRBJ1-2; 8 bases agree with TRBD1. V lost 6 bases, J lost 4 bases, and 7 bases stayed unmatched. Germline assignment: CDR1 MDHEN and CDR2 SYDVKM. This CDR3 is 14 amino acids long. CDR3 sequence: CASSEQGEAYGYTF. DNA for the CDR3: TGTGCCAGCAGCGAACAGGGGGAAGCCTATGGCTACACCTTC.

The chain couples TRBV5-1 to TRBJ2-1; D might be TRBD1 (6 bases). This CDR3 has 14 residues. The V end was cut by 4 bases, the J end by 4 bases, with 12 bases between. Germline loops: CDR1 SGHRS, CDR2 YFSETQ. As DNA, the CDR3 is TGCGCCAGCAGCACCCCACAGGGTTACAATGAGCAGTTCTTC. Translating it yields CASSTPQGYNEQFF. The full variable domain, completed using reference TRBV5-1 and TRBJ2-1, is KAGVTQTPRYLIKTRGQQVTLSCSPISGHRSVSWYQQTPGQGLQFLFEYFSETQRNKGNFPGRFSGRQFSNSRSEMNVSTLELGDSALYLCASSTPQGYNEQFFGPGTRLTVL.

This clone was observed a few times. The chain carries TRBV6-1 and TRBJ2-7, with a weak D call TRBD1 (5 bases). Germline CDR1 MNHNS, CDR2 SASEGT. Trimming shortened V by 4 bases and J by 2 bases, and 12 bases separated the two germline ends. This CDR3 is built from 14 residues. This CDR3 is CASSGRASTYEQYF. The CDR3 bases are TGTGCCAGCAGTGGCAGGGCGTCGACCTACGAGCAGTACTTC.

This chain connects TRBV7-9 to TRBJ1-1; D ambiguous. The CDR3 has 10 amino acids. Per germline, CDR1 SEHNR and CDR2 FQNEAQ (reference sequence). Here the CDR3 DNA reads TGTGCAAGCGGTACCTCGGGAGCTTTCTTT. It specifies CASGTSGAFF.

V is TRBV6-5 and J is TRBJ2-7; 7 nucleotides agree with TRBD2. The ends lost 0 bases at V and 5 bases at J; junction bases unmatched: 7. Germline-derived CDR1 and CDR2 are MNHEY and SVGAGI. The CDR3 totals 15 residues. CDR3: CASSYSMGGFDEQYF. The CDR3 DNA reads as TGTGCCAGCAGTTACTCGATGGGGGGGTTCGACGAGCAGTACTTC.

This clone has just one count. The gene calls are TRBV19 and TRBJ1-1; no reliable D call. Germline loops: CDR1 LNHDA, CDR2 SQIVND (reference sequence). The germline V and J ends were trimmed by 5 bases and 3 bases, with 13 bases remaining between them. This CDR3 is 14 amino acids long. The CDR3 region is CASSSRTGDTEAFF. CDR3 in DNA: TGTGCCAGTAGTTCCCGGACGGGAGACACTGAAGCTTTCTTT. The entire variable domain, with the rest obtained from reference TRBV19 and TRBJ1-1, is as follows: DGGITQSPKYLFRKEGQNVTLSCEQNLNHDAMYWYRQDPGQGLRLIYYSQIVNDFQKGDIAEGYSVSREKKESFPLTVTSAQKNPTAFYLCASSSRTGDTEAFFGQGTRLTVV.

The rearrangement uses TRBV28 and TRBJ1-1; D ambiguous. CDR3 length: 11 residues. Germline lookup yields CDR1 MDHEN and CDR2 SYDVKM. V lost 4 bases, J lost 8 bases, and 8 bases lay in between. The CDR3 DNA reads TGTGCCAGCAGTTCTTCAGCGGAAGCTTTCTTT. It encodes CASSSSAEAFF.

J is TRBJ2-7 and V is TRBV4-3, with a possible D match to TRBD2 (5 bases). The CDR3 extends over 15 amino acids. Per the germline V gene, CDR1 is LGHNA and CDR2 is YSLEER. Between the trimmed V and J ends, which lost 0 bases and 2 bases, there was a span of 11 bases. The CDR3 loop is CASSQDQDFTYEQYF. CDR3 nucleotide sequence: TGCGCCAGCAGCCAAGACCAGGACTTTACCTACGAGCAGTACTTC.

The J gene is TRBJ1-3, the V gene TRBV6-5, with D perhaps TRBD1 (5 bases). Trimming removed 2 bases at V and 3 bases at J, with 11 bases between. Per the germline V gene, CDR1 is MNHEY and CDR2 is SVGAGI. The CDR3 is 15 amino acids. The CDR3 spells CASSYAGKSGNTIYF. The CDR3 DNA sequence: TGTGCCAGCAGTTACGCAGGGAAGAGTGGAAACACCATATATTTT.

The chain carries TRBV7-9 and TRBJ1-3; 10 bases are shared with TRBD1. This CDR3 is built from 19 residues. The V gene's germline CDR1 is SEHNR and CDR2 FQNEAQ (reference sequence). The junction had 8 bases not matched to a gene; V was cut back by 0 bases and J by 0 bases. CDR3 region: CASSLARTGGVGSGNTIYF. The CDR3 DNA reads as TGTGCCAGCAGCTTAGCGAGGACAGGGGGGGTGGGCTCTGGAAACACCATATATTTT.

This clone was counted only a few times. The V gene is TRBV2, the J gene TRBJ1-1; 7 bases match TRBD1. J gave up 1 base and V 6 bases, and 11 bases lay outside the gene matches. The CDR3 extends over 16 amino acids. CDR1 and CDR2 from the germline V gene are SNHLY and FYNNEI. The CDR3 sequence is CASRSHGDRSNTEAFF. The CDR3 DNA reads as TGTGCCAGCAGGTCTCATGGGGACAGATCGAACACTGAAGCTTTCTTT.

The J gene is TRBJ1-1, the V gene TRBV18, with D possibly TRBD1 on 6 matching bases. The V end was cut by 9 bases, the J end by 0 bases, with 14 bases between. Germline lookup yields CDR1 KGHSH and CDR2 LQKENI. The CDR3 runs to 14 residues. The CDR3 sequence: CASTDSSMNTEAFF. CDR3 coding DNA: TGTGCCAGTACGGACAGCTCCATGAACACTGAAGCTTTCTTT.

This clone occurred many times. The chain uses TRBV7-8 and TRBJ1-1; TRBD1 aligns across 7 bases. In germline, CDR1 is SGHVS, CDR2 FQNEAQ. V trimming: 7 bases; J trimming: 9 bases; junction bases outside the gene matches: 14. The CDR3 runs to 14 residues. CDR3 DNA: TGTGCCAGCACCTTGGAGGGGACAGAGAGTAAAGCTTTCTTT. Its protein is CASTLEGTESKAFF.

The chain uses TRBV5-5 and TRBJ2-7, with 10 bases that match TRBD1. This CDR3 is 17 amino acids long. Germline trimming cut 3 bases from V and 6 bases from J; bases unmatched to any gene: 15. Germline V gives CDR1 SGHKS, CDR2 YYEKEE (reference sequence). For the CDR3, the DNA is TGTGCCAGCAGCTGGGGCGTGCGACAGGGGGCTCGCAGCGAGCAGTACTTC. It translates to CASSWGVRQGARSEQYF. The variable domain in full, completed from reference TRBV5-5 and TRBJ2-7, reads DAGVTQSPTHLIKTRGQQVTLRCSPISGHKSVSWYQQVLGQGPQFIFQYYEKEERGRGNFPDRFSARQFPNYSSELNVNALLLGDSALYLCASSWGVRQGARSEQYFGPGTRLTVT.

V and J are TRBV6-5 and TRBJ1-6, with D perhaps matching TRBD1 (6 bases). V dropped 4 bases and J dropped 6 bases, with 13 bases sitting between them. This CDR3 is 15 amino acids long. Germline CDR1 and CDR2: MNHEY and SVGAGI. The CDR3 protein is CASSSRTARNSPLHF. The CDR3 nucleotides are TGTGCCAGCAGTTCGCGGACAGCCCGTAATTCACCCCTCCACTTT.

The V gene is TRBV2, the J gene TRBJ2-3, with 12 bases matching TRBD2. CDR3 length: 15 residues. The germline gives CDR1 SNHLY, CDR2 FYNNEI. Trimming removed 4 bases from V and 4 bases from J; junction bases left unmatched: 3. The CDR3 bases are TGTGCCAGCAGTGTCAGACTAGCGGGAGCAGATACGCAGTATTTT. Translating it yields CASSVRLAGADTQYF.

This CDR3 is CASSLDSYEQYF. In DNA, the CDR3 is TGTGCCAGCAGCTTAGACAGCTACGAGCAGTACTTC. The J gene is TRBJ2-7, the V gene TRBV11-2; D is unclear. This CDR3 spans 12 amino acids. Per the germline V gene, CDR1 is SGHAT and CDR2 is FQNNGV. V was pared by 0 bases and J by 3 bases, with 3 bases between.

The chain has TRBV19 and TRBJ1-5, with D maybe TRBD1 (5 bases). Germline values: CDR1 LNHDA, CDR2 SQIVND (reference sequence). CDR3 length: 14 amino acids. V was cut by 1 base and J by 9 bases, with 13 bases left in between. The DNA of the CDR3 is TGTGCCAGTAGTATAGGACAGCTCGAGGTGCCCCAGCATTTT. This codes for CASSIGQLEVPQHF.

The chain combines TRBV7-8 with TRBJ1-2; D is undetermined. The CDR3 spans 16 residues. The V end lost 5 bases, the J end lost 0 bases, and 16 bases lay between the germline ends. CDR1 and CDR2 from the germline V gene are SGHVS and FQNEAQ. The DNA for the CDR3 is TGTGCCAGCAGCCCCCACGGACTGGCAGCTAACTATGGCTACACCTTC. This translates into CASSPHGLAANYGYTF.